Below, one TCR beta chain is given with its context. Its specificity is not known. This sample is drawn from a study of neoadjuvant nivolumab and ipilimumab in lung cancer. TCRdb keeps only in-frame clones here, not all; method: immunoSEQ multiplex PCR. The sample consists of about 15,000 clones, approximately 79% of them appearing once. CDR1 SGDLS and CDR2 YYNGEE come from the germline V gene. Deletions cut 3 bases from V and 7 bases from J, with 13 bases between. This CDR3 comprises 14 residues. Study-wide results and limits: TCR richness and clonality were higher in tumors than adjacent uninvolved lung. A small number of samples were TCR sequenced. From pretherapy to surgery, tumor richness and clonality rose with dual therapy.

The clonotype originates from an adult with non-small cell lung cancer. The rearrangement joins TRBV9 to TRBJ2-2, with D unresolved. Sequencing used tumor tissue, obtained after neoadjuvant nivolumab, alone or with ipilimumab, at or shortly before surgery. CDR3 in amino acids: CASSAVGKGGELFF. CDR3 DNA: TGTGCCAGCAGCGCAGTGGGCAAAGGCGGGGAGCTGTTTTTT.